The clone carrying this T cell receptor (beta chain) was seen a few times. As yet, its antigen is unknown. One junction end disagrees with the germline gene, perhaps due to a read error. This entry belongs to a study of blood T cells in healthy people across ages. Broader study findings: CMV infection status of these donors was not known.

With a J-beta primer mix and a sample-barcoded 5' primer, a second PCR ran about 6 to 11 cycles. Each cDNA molecule received a tag from a template-switch adaptor that had 12 random nucleotides. A single record per CDR3 protein comes from TCRdb applying MiXCR to the 5' RACE reads. The repertoire holds approximately 2,000,000 distinct CDR3 sequences, with about two fifths as singletons. Every donor provided around 10 milliliters of peripheral blood. This sequence originates from a human donor in good health. Sequenced input: blood.

CDR3 region: CSAAEGEAFF. DNA of the CDR3: TGCAGTGCTGCCGAGGGTGAAGCCTTCTTT. The rearrangement links TRBV20-1 to TRBJ1-1; D remains unclear. This CDR3 has 10 residues. Germline CDR1 DFQATT, CDR2 SNEGSKA (reference sequence).